This entry concerns a single T cell receptor beta chain. These data come from a study of glioma-infiltrating T cells. Germline-derived CDR1 and CDR2 are SNHLY and FYNNEI. The CDR3 has 14 residues. V dropped 2 bases and J dropped 1 base, with 9 bases sitting between them. TCR alpha and beta CDR3 regions were amplified from RNA using iRepertoire nested multiplex PCR. Each CDR3 protein gets one entry after TCRdb re-called the multiplex PCR reads with MiXCR. The data contain about 190,000 distinct CDR3 sequences, about 31% of them seen just once; the ten biggest clones take up around 20%. This chain uses TRBV2 with TRBJ2-7, with D unclear. Source material: glioma tissue, nonneoplastic brain tissue, or PBMCs (not recorded which). This receptor was identified in a human donor with low-grade glioma or glioblastoma, undergoing nonglioma brain surgery, or in good health (not recorded which). The chain's CDR3 is CASSEQMGSYEQYF. DNA of the CDR3: TGTGCCAGCAGTGAACAGATGGGATCCTACGAGCAGTACTTC.